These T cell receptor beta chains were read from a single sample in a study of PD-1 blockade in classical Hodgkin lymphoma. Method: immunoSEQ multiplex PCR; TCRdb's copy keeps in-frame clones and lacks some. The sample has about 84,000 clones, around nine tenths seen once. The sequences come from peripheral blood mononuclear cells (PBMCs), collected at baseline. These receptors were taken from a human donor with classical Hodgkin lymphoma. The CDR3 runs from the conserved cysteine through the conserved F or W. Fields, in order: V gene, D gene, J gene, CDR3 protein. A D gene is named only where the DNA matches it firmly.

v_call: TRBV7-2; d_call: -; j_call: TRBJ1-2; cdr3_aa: CASSLDSYGYTF
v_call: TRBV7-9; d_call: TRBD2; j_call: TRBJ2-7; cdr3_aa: CASSLAGRAYEQYF
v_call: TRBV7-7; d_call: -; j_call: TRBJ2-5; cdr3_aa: CASSFGITPGETQYF
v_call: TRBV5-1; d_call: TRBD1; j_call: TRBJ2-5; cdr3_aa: CASSLGQGAQETQYF
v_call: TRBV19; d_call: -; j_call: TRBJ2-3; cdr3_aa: CASFPTAAILSTDTQYF
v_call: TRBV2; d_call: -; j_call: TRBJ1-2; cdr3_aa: CASSVYGYTF
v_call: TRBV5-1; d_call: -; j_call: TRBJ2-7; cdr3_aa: CASSLDGDPLYEQYF
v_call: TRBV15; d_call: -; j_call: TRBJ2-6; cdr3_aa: CATSRDLAGLGANVLTF
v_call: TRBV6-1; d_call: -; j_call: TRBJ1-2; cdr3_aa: CASSEGQGGWGYTF
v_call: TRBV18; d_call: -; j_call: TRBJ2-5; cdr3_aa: CASSQQGQETQYF
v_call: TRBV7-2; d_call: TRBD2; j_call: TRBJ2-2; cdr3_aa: CASSLRRELVGELFF
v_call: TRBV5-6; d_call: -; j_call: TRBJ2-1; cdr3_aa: CASSNTGRAHYHFF
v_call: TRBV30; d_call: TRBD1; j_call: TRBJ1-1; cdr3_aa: CAWNVGGGTEAFF
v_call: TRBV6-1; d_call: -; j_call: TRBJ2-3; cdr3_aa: CASSEDERDTQYF
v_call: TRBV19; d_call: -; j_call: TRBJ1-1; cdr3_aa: CASSPEYRGNTEAFF
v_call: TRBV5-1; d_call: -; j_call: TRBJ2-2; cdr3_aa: CASSPANTGELFF
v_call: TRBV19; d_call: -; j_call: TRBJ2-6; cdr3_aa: CASSPDGGAGANVLTF
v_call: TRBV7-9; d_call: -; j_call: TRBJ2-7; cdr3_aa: CASSSDPSSSYEQYF
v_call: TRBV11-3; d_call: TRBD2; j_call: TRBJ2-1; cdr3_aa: CASSTGLAGGSSYNEQFF
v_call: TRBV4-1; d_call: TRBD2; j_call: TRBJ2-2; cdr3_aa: CASSQVASGEAWAGELFF
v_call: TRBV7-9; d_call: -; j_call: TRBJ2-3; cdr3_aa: CASSFSLAYTDTQYF
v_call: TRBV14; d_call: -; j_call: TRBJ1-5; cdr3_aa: CASSPDMGQPQHF
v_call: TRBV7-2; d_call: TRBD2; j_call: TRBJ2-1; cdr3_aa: CASSWTSGSYSEQFF
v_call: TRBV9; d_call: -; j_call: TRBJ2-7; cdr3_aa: CASSASITGALTDYEQYF
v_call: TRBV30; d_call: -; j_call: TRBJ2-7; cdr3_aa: CAWSKDEGEQYF
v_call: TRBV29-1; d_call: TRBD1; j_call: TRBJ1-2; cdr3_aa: CSVEVPQGADGGYTF
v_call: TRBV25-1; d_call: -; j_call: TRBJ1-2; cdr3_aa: CASSEYRQNYGYTF
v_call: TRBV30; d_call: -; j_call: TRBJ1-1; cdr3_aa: CAWSVEARGPRTEAFF
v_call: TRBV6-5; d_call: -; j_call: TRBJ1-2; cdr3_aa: CASSYGRGYGYTF
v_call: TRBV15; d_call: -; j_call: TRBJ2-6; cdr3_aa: CATSRARGEAYSGANVLTF
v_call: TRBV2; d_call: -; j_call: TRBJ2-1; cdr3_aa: CASSEGESSYNEQFF
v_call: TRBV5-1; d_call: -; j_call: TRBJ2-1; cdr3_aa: CASSLGGLGNEQFF
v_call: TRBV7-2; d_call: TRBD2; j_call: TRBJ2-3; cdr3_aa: CASSLAAGGTDTQYF
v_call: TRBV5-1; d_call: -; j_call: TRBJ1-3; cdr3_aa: CASSPVEGGTIYF
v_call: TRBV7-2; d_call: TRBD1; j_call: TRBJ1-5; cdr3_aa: CASSRTGADEPQHF
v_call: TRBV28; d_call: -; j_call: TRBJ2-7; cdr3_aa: CASRSYGGSVYEQYF
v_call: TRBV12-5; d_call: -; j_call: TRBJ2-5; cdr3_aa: CASGFPSRRETQYF
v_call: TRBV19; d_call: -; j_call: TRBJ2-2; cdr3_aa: CASMGDGNTGELFF
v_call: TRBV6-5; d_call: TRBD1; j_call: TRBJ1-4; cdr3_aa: CASSYSRGTGSEKLFF
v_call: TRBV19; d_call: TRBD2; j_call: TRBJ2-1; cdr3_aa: CASSSSTSGRYNEQFF
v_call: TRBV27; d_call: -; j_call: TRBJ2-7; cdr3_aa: CASSFGTHYEQYF
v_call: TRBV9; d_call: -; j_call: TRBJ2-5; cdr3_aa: CASSVVGLGEQETQYF
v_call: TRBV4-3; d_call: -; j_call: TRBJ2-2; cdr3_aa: CASSRNSVSQGGELFF
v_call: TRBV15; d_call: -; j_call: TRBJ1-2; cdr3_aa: CATSNRHNLLNYGYTF
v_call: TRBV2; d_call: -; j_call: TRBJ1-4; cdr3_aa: CASSAGSVANEKLFF
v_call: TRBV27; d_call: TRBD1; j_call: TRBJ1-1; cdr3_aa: CASSSQTGAYLGRTEAFF
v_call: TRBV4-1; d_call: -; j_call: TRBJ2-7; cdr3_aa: CASSQAIRGEQYF
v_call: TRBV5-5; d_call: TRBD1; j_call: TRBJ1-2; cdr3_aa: CASNKIGQGAQNYGYTF
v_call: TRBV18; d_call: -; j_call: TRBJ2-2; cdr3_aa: CASSPPDRPNTGELFF
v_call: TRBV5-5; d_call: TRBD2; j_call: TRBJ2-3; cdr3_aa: CASSFGLVPTDTQYF
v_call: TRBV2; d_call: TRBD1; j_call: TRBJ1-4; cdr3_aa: CASRRGTGGRTNEKLFF
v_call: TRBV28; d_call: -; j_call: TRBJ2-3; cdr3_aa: CASRRGGGDTQYF
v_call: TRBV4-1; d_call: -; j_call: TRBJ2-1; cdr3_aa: CASSPTRISYNEQFF
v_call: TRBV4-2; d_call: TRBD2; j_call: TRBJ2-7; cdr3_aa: CASSQEGASGYEQYF
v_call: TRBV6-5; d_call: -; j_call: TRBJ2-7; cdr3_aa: CASSYRASYEQYF
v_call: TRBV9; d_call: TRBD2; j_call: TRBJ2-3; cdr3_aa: CASSAEIGGRALVDTQYF
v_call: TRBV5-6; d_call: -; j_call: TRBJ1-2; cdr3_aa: CASSLAGGGAFLYGYTF
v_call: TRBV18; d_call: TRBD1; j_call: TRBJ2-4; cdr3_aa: CASSPGLLRDRAVENIQYF
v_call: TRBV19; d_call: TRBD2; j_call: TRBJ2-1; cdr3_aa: CASSISGLAVGEQFF
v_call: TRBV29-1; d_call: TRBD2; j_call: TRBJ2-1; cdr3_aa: CSVAGGGRADNEQFF